This TCR beta chain was identified during a study of T cell responses to AZD1222 COVID-19 vaccine. Study results and caveats: Compared with day 0, the breadth and depth of the Spike-specific TCR repertoire rose significantly after two doses of AZD1222. Regions left unmutated in variants are reportedly the target of nearly half of spike-specific TCRs. Only 6 or 7 people who got AZD1222 tested seropositive at baseline. It should be noted that donors were predominantly white British and more often female, and clonal diversity was possibly underestimated.

Sequencing was performed with immunoSEQ multiplex PCR; in TCRdb, only in-frame clones are kept and a portion is missing. The sample consists of 140,000 to 150,000 clones, 85% to 95% of them appearing once. This CDR3 region has 16 residues. The V gene lost 0 bases and the J gene lost 3 bases, with 14 bases spanning the gap. Germline CDR1 MGHRA, CDR2 YSYEKL. This clone was recorded only once. Its antigen is not known. The clonotype originates from an adult in good health. The sample was peripheral blood, taken on day 0 of MenACWY control vaccination. The chain couples TRBV4-1 to TRBJ1-2; possible D gene TRBD1, 5 bases. The CDR3 is CASSQDHRRVYYGYTF. For the CDR3, the DNA is TGCGCCAGCAGCCAAGACCACAGGAGGGTTTACTATGGCTACACCTTC.